This TCR beta chain was recovered during a study of preoperative IRX-2 immunotherapy in early breast cancer. V trimming: 0 bases; J trimming: 2 bases; junction bases outside the gene matches: 4. CDR1 is SGHRS and CDR2 is YFSETQ in the germline V gene. This CDR3 has 16 residues. Sequencing was performed with immunoSEQ multiplex PCR; in TCRdb, only in-frame clones are kept and a portion is missing. The top ten clones hold over 1.5% of a sample with over 30,000 clones, nearly 90% of them seen once. Treatment of the sample: preoperative locoregional IRX-2 cytokine immunotherapy. Patients received preoperative, locoregional IRX-2 cytokine immunotherapy in a phase Ib study.

The receptor was derived from a human donor with breast cancer. Sequenced here: tumor tissue, sampled after IRX-2 immunotherapy. The chain uses TRBV5-1 and TRBJ2-5; the match to TRBD2 covers 10 bases. CDR3 DNA: TGCGCCAGCAGCTTGGCCCCAGCGGGGGGGCAAGAGACCCAGTACTTC. Translated, it gives CASSLAPAGGQETQYF.